Listed below are T cell receptor beta chains from one sample, sequenced in a study of beta chain features in type 1 diabetes. Method: immunoSEQ multiplex PCR; TCRdb's copy keeps in-frame clones and lacks some. The repertoire holds about 900,000 clones, with 15% to 20% as singletons. The sample consisted of naive CD4+ T cells from blood. These receptors were taken from a woman in her late teens or twenties in good health. Both conserved end residues are part of each CDR3. The D gene is left open where the match is weak. Clone sizes are given selectively: once, few, many, or a class where the clone is expanded.

TRBJ1-1	TRBD1	.	TRBV5-4	TGTGCCAGCAGACAGACAGGGATGAACACTGAAGCTTTCTTT	CASRQTGMNTEAFF
TRBJ1-1	.	.	TRBV5-6	TGTGCCAGCAGCCAGGGACTGATGAACACTGAAGCTTTCTTT	CASSQGLMNTEAFF
TRBJ1-5	TRBD1	.	TRBV18	TGTGCCAGCTCATCCCAACAGGGGGATCAGCCCCAGCATTTT	CASSSQQGDQPQHF
TRBJ2-6	.	.	TRBV2	TGTGCCAGCAGTGTAGCAGGAGGATCTGGGGCCAACGTCCTGACTTTC	CASSVAGGSGANVLTF
TRBJ2-1	.	few	TRBV7-2	TGTGCCAGCAGCTCCTGGTCTGCCCAGGAGGAGCAGTTCTTC	CASSSWSAQEEQFF
TRBJ2-3	.	.	TRBV7-2	TGTGCCAGCAGGGGGGCCCCAGATACGCAGTATTTT	CASRGAPDTQYF
TRBJ2-7	TRBD1	few	TRBV2	TGTGCCAGCAGCAACAGGGGGCTTCGGGACGAGCAGTACTTC	CASSNRGLRDEQYF
TRBJ2-1	TRBD2	.	TRBV7-9	TGTGCCAGCAGCTTGACTAGCGGGACCGACAATGAGCAGTTCTTC	CASSLTSGTDNEQFF
TRBJ1-1	.	few	TRBV29-1	TGCAGCGTTGTAAGGGCAGGTGGAAACACTGAAGCTTTCTTT	CSVVRAGGNTEAFF
TRBJ2-3	.	.	TRBV6-1	TGTGCCAGCAGACTAGAAAGGGAAGATACGCAGTATTTT	CASRLEREDTQYF
TRBJ2-3	TRBD2	.	TRBV7-2	TGTGCCAGCAGAGTATCCGGGACTAGCGGGAGGGATACGCAGTATTTT	CASRVSGTSGRDTQYF
TRBJ2-5	TRBD2	few	TRBV4-3	TGCGCCAGCAGCCAAGCTCTAGCGGGACTTCAAGAGACCCAGTACTTC	CASSQALAGLQETQYF
TRBJ2-1	TRBD2	.	TRBV2	TGTGCCAGCAGTGAAGCTCTTAGAGGTAGCGGGTGGAGCTCCTACAATGAGCAGTTCTTC	CASSEALRGSGWSSYNEQFF
TRBJ1-6	.	.	TRBV7-8	TGTGCCAGCAGCGCATGGGTCATGCAGGCCCTCCACTTT	CASSAWVMQALHF
TRBJ2-7	.	.	TRBV28	TGTGCCAGCAGTTCCGCGACTAGTCCCGAGCAGTACTTC	CASSSATSPEQYF
TRBJ1-1	.	.	TRBV7-2	TGTGCCAGCAGCTCGCAGTCAGGGGCCTATGCTTTCTTT	CASSSQSGAYAFF
TRBJ1-2	.	.	TRBV14	TGTGCCAGCAGCCCCAGCGAACTCTATGGCTACACCTTC	CASSPSELYGYTF
TRBJ1-1	.	few	TRBV19	TGTGCCAGTAGTACCCGATCGACCGATGCGTCTTTCTTT	CASSTRSTDASFF
TRBJ1-1	.	few	TRBV7-2	TGTGCCAGCAGCTTAGTCGGAGCCATGAACACTGAAGCTTTCTTT	CASSLVGAMNTEAFF
TRBJ2-1	.	.	TRBV27	TGTGCCAGCAGTTTATCGGCTACTAGCATCAATGAGCAGTTCTTC	CASSLSATSINEQFF
TRBJ1-2	TRBD1	few	TRBV6-6	TGTGCCACCCTTACAGGGGAACCTAACTATGGCTACACCTTC	CATLTGEPNYGYTF
TRBJ2-5	TRBD1	few	TRBV5-1	TGCGCCAGCAGCTTGTGGCAGGGGGCAGGAGAGACCCAGTACTTC	CASSLWQGAGETQYF
TRBJ2-1	.	few	TRBV7-2	TGTGCCAGCAGCTTAGGTAAAGAATACAATGAGCAGTTCTTC	CASSLGKEYNEQFF